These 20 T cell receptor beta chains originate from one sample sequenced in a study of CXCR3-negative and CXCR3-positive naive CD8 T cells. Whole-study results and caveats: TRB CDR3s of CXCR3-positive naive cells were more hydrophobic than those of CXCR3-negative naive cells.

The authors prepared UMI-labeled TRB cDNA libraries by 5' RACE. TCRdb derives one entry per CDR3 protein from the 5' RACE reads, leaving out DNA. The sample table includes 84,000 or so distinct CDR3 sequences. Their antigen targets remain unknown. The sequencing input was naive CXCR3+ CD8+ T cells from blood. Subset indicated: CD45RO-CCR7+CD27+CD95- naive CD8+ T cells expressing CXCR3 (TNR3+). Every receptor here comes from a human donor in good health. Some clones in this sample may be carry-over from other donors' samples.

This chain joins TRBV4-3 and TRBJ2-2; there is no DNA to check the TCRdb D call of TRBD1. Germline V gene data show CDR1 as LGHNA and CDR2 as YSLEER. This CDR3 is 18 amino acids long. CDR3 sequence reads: CASSQDPAPPLNTGELFF.

The CDR3 here is CASNRQGYSGNTIYF. The rearrangement joins TRBV12-3 or TRBV12-4 to TRBJ1-3; TCRdb's assignment of TRBD1 cannot be checked, as there is no DNA. The CDR3 is 15 amino acids.

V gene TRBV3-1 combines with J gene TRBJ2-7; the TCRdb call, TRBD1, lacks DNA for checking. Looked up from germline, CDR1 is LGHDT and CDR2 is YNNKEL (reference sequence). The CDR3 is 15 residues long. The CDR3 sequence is CASSQENGAHYEQYF.

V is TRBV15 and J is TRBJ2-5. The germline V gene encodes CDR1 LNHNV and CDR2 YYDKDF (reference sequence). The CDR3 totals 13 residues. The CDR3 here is CATSREVEETQYF.

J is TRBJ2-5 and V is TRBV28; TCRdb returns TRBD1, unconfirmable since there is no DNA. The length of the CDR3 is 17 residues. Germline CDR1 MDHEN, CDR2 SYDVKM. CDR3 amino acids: CASSLGGQGVSQETQYF. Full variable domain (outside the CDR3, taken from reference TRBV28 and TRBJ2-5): DVKVTQSSRYLVKRTGEKVFLECVQDMDHENMFWYRQDPGLGLRLIYFSYDVKMKEKGDIPEGYSVSREKKERFSLILESASTNQTSMYLCASSLGGQGVSQETQYFGPGTRLLVL.

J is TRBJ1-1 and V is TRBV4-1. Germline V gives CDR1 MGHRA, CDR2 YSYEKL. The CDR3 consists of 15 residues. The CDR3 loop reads CASSQEWVMNTEAFF.

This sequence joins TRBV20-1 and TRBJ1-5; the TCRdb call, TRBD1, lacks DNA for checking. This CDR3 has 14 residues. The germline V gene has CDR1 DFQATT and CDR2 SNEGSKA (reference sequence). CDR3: CSATRTDSNQPQHF.

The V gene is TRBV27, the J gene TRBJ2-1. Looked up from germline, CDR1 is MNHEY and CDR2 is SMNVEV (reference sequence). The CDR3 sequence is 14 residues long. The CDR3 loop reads CASSLSPTISEQFF.

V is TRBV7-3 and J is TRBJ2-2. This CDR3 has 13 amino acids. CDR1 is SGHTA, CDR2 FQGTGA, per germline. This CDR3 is CASSSDNTGELFF.

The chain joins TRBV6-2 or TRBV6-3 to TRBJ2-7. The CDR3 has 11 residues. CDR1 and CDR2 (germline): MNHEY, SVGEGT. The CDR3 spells CASRSLYEQYF.

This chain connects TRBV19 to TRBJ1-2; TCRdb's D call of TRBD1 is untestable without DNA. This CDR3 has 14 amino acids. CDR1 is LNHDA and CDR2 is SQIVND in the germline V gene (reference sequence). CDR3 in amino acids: CASSDGDGNYGYTF.

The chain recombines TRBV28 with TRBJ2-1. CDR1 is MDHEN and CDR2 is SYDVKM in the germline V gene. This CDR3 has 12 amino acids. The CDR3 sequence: CASSFPALEQFF.

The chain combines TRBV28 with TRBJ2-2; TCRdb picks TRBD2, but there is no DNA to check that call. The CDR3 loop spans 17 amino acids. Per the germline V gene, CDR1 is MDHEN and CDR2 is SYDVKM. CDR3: CASSFDPRTSGFGERFF. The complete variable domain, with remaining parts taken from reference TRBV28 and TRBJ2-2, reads DVKVTQSSRYLVKRTGEKVFLECVQDMDHENMFWYRQDPGLGLRLIYFSYDVKMKEKGDIPEGYSVSREKKERFSLILESASTNQTSMYLCASSFDPRTSGFGERFFGEGSRLTVL.

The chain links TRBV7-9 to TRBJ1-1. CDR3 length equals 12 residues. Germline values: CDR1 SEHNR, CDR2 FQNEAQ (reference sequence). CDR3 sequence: CASSLIPDKAFF.

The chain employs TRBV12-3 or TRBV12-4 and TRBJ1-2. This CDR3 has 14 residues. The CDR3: CASSLNAGEEGYTF.

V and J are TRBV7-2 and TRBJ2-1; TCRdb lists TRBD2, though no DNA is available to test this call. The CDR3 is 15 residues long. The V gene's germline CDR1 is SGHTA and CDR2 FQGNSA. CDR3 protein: CASRPASVGGDEQFF.

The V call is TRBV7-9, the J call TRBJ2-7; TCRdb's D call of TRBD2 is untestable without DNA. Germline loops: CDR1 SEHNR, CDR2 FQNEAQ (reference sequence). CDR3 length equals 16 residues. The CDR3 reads CASSLGGRNRIYEQYF.

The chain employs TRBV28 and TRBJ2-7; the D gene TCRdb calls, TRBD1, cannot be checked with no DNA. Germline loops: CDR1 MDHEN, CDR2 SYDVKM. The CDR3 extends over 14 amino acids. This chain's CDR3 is CASSSDRERLEQYF.

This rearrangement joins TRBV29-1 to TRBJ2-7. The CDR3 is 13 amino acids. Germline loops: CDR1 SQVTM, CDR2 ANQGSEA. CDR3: CSVEVGSGYEQYF.

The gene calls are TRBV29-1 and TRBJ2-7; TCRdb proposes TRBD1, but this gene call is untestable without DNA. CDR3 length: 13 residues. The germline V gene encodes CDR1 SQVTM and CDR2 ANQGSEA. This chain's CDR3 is CSVEGTGGYEQYF.